This T cell receptor (beta chain) was sequenced during a study of regulatory T cells in long-lasting Graves disease. Study-wide findings and caveats: When disease was persistent, TRBV28, TRBJ1-2 and TRBJ2-5 were the favored segments.

This clonotype was detected only a few times. Its antigen is unidentified. The CDR3 has 14 amino acids. CDR1 and CDR2 from the germline V gene are SGHRS and YFSETQ. The V gene lost 0 bases and the J gene lost 4 bases, with 8 bases spanning the gap. Time point: newly diagnosed GD, antithyroid drugs for less than 3 months. After RNA was extracted from PBMCs, the TCR library was made from it. Combining iRepertoire HTBI primers with Arm-PCR of CDR3 regions, the authors built TCR beta libraries. Original methodology: Identified across the samples were 62 TRBV segments and 13 to 15 TRBJ segments. TCRdb independently ran MiXCR on the multiplex PCR reads; one entry per CDR3 protein. The V and J calls and clone size come from TCRdb's table, not from the authors' own analysis. The sample lists 420,000 or so distinct CDR3 sequences, about 16% seen once, with roughly 23% in the top ten. This same sample was also taken into another study, of T cells in Graves' hyperthyroidism and ophthalmopathy. This second study notes: In the first-round RT-PCR of the TCR CDR3, the HTBI primer set was used.

This TCR was recovered from a woman under 30 with Graves disease. The V gene is TRBV5-1, the J gene TRBJ1-5, with D hard to call. Sequencing was performed on peripheral blood mononuclear cells (PBMCs), taken at new diagnosis, from a patient treated with antithyroid drugs. The CDR3 here is CASSLAPTNQPQHF. For the CDR3, the DNA is TGCGCCAGCAGCTTGGCACCGACAAATCAGCCCCAGCATTTT.